This TCR beta chain emerged from a study of OX40 agonist ivuxolimab in advanced cancers. CDR3 length: 15 amino acids. Germline trimming cut 6 bases from V and 1 base from J; bases unmatched to any gene: 3. Germline V CDR1 and CDR2: LNHNV, YYDKDF (reference sequence). Autoimmune disease history or systemic immunosuppression led to patient exclusion. The assay was immunoSEQ multiplex PCR, and TCRdb's table has in-frame clones only and misses some. The table shows approximately 25,000 clones, with roughly 90% occurring only once. This clone was observed once. This clonotype was sampled from an adult with an advanced solid tumor such as melanoma, head and neck, liver or kidney cancer. The sample consisted of CD4+ or CD8+ T cells sorted from blood, taken in a trial of the OX40 agonist ivuxolimab. This rearrangement joins TRBV15 to TRBJ2-4; TRBD2 agrees at 10 bases. CDR3 residues: CATRGSGGAKNIQYF. In nucleotides, the CDR3 is TGTGCCACCAGAGGTAGCGGGGGGGCCAAAAACATTCAGTACTTC.